These T cell receptor beta chains were read from a single sample in a study of blood T cell repertoires in COVID-19. Sequencing used immunoSEQ multiplex PCR; TCRdb keeps in-frame clones, though not all of them. The sample includes roughly 310,000 clones, almost 90% of them seen just once. Material: peripheral blood. The origin of the receptors is a woman aged 25 to 39 with COVID-19, enrolled during active disease. The CDR3 runs from the conserved cysteine through the conserved F or W.

CDR3aa: CASSEAGLGTNTGELFF
v_gene: TRBV6-1
j_gene: TRBJ2-2
len: 17

CDR3aa: CASETGGGGELFF
v_gene: TRBV6-6
j_gene: TRBJ2-2
len: 13

CDR3aa: CASSFSANYGYTF
v_gene: TRBV28
j_gene: TRBJ1-2
len: 13

CDR3aa: CASGQGAYEQYF
v_gene: TRBV12-3/TRBV12-4
j_gene: TRBJ2-7
len: 12

CDR3aa: CASSLAHGQGTYNEQFF
v_gene: TRBV11-2
j_gene: TRBJ2-1
len: 17

CDR3aa: CASSEFRGENQPQHF
v_gene: TRBV2
j_gene: TRBJ1-5
len: 15

CDR3aa: CASSPGTGENTEAFF
v_gene: TRBV18
j_gene: TRBJ1-1
len: 15

CDR3aa: CASSLSGGKGTEAFF
v_gene: TRBV5-6
j_gene: TRBJ1-1
len: 15

CDR3aa: CASSQGGGRQPQHF
v_gene: TRBV3-1/TRBV3-2
j_gene: TRBJ1-5
len: 14

CDR3aa: CASSLNSDYGYTF
v_gene: TRBV5-4
j_gene: TRBJ1-2
len: 13

CDR3aa: CASSPSWGHYSNQPQHF
v_gene: TRBV28
j_gene: TRBJ1-5
len: 17

CDR3aa: CASKGGLAGRNEQFF
v_gene: TRBV2
j_gene: TRBJ2-1
len: 15

CDR3aa: CASSQDRQETQYF
v_gene: TRBV7-7
j_gene: TRBJ2-5
len: 13

CDR3aa: CASSGTSGASYEQYF
v_gene: TRBV28
j_gene: TRBJ2-7
len: 15

CDR3aa: CASSSREETQYF
v_gene: TRBV7-2
j_gene: TRBJ2-5
len: 12

CDR3aa: CTSSQGERIESAGSNTGELFF
v_gene: TRBV1
j_gene: TRBJ2-2
len: 21

CDR3aa: CASAGVTSTDTQYF
v_gene: TRBV12-5
j_gene: TRBJ2-3
len: 14

CDR3aa: CASSEWQGNTEAFF
v_gene: TRBV6-1
j_gene: TRBJ1-1
len: 14

CDR3aa: CASSMPTGNTEAFF
v_gene: TRBV19
j_gene: TRBJ1-1
len: 14

CDR3aa: CAIRGQGWPSGANVLTF
v_gene: TRBV10-3
j_gene: TRBJ2-6
len: 17

CDR3aa: CASSLVGQGHGYTF
v_gene: TRBV7-2
j_gene: TRBJ1-2
len: 14

CDR3aa: CASSPPGKNEKLFF
v_gene: TRBV3-1/TRBV3-2
j_gene: TRBJ1-4
len: 14

CDR3aa: CASSLTARWDGYTF
v_gene: TRBV6-5
j_gene: TRBJ1-2
len: 14

CDR3aa: CASSTGLAGGGTYEQYF
v_gene: TRBV5-1
j_gene: TRBJ2-7
len: 17

CDR3aa: CASSQDWNTEAFF
v_gene: TRBV4-2
j_gene: TRBJ1-1
len: 13

CDR3aa: CASTVKREWYTGELFF
v_gene: TRBV5-4
j_gene: TRBJ2-2
len: 16

CDR3aa: CASSRDRDSNQPQHF
v_gene: TRBV6-5
j_gene: TRBJ1-5
len: 15

CDR3aa: CASRRYSDQPQHF
v_gene: TRBV28
j_gene: TRBJ1-5
len: 13

CDR3aa: CASSPGQGTYGYTF
v_gene: TRBV7-2
j_gene: TRBJ1-2
len: 14

CDR3aa: CASTLGLAGNEQFF
v_gene: TRBV5-1
j_gene: TRBJ2-1
len: 14

CDR3aa: CASSQGADEQYF
v_gene: TRBV3-1/TRBV3-2
j_gene: TRBJ2-7
len: 12

CDR3aa: CASSLEGQGSSTEAFF
v_gene: TRBV7-2
j_gene: TRBJ1-1
len: 16

CDR3aa: CASSPGGQVFF
v_gene: TRBV6-5
j_gene: TRBJ2-1
len: 11

CDR3aa: CASSFGQGGNQPQHF
v_gene: TRBV19
j_gene: TRBJ1-5
len: 15

CDR3aa: CASSYEKTYEQYF
v_gene: TRBV6-6
j_gene: TRBJ2-7
len: 13

CDR3aa: CASSLGGLAGFQETQYF
v_gene: TRBV5-4
j_gene: TRBJ2-5
len: 17

CDR3aa: CASSPPSDRGAEAFF
v_gene: TRBV18
j_gene: TRBJ1-1
len: 15

CDR3aa: CASSPDRRKLFF
v_gene: TRBV10-1
j_gene: TRBJ1-4
len: 12

CDR3aa: CASSQGNGAFF
v_gene: TRBV2
j_gene: TRBJ1-1
len: 11

CDR3aa: CAWNAGIGQPQHF
v_gene: TRBV30
j_gene: TRBJ1-5
len: 13

CDR3aa: CASSRVLGGEGTEAFF
v_gene: TRBV18
j_gene: TRBJ1-1
len: 16

CDR3aa: CASKQGWGNQPQHF
v_gene: TRBV19
j_gene: TRBJ1-5
len: 14

CDR3aa: CSASPEDRTNQPQHF
v_gene: TRBV20-1
j_gene: TRBJ1-5
len: 15

CDR3aa: CASSPTGSGNTIYF
v_gene: TRBV9
j_gene: TRBJ1-3
len: 14

CDR3aa: CASSLRGGGLYEQYF
v_gene: TRBV28
j_gene: TRBJ2-7
len: 15

CDR3aa: CATSRDYPVAGGTEQFF
v_gene: TRBV15
j_gene: TRBJ2-1
len: 17

CDR3aa: CASSEGLSLQETQYF
v_gene: TRBV25-1
j_gene: TRBJ2-5
len: 15

CDR3aa: CASSLSWGGRETQYF
v_gene: TRBV5-5
j_gene: TRBJ2-5
len: 15

CDR3aa: CASSADRAYGYTF
v_gene: TRBV28
j_gene: TRBJ1-2
len: 13

CDR3aa: CASSRTSGSYNEQFF
v_gene: TRBV6-2/TRBV6-3
j_gene: TRBJ2-1
len: 15

CDR3aa: CASSQGGKGANTEAFF
v_gene: TRBV3-1/TRBV3-2
j_gene: TRBJ1-1
len: 16